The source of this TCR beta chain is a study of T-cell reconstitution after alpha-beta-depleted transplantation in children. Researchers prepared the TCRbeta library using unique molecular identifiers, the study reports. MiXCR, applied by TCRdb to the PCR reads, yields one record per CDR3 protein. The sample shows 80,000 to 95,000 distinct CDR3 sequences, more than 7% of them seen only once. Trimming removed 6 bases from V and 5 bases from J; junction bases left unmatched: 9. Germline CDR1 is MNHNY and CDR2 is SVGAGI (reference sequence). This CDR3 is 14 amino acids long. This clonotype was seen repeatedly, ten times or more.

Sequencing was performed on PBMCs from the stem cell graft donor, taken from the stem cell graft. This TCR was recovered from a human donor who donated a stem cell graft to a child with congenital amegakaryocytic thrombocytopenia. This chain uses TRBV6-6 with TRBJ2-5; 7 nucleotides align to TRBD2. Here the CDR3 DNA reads TGTGCCAGCAGCCAACCGCGGGAGAGGGAGACCCAGTACTTC. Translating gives CASSQPRERETQYF.